These 16 T cell receptor beta chains were sequenced from one sample in a study of OX40 agonist ivuxolimab in advanced cancers. The protocol was immunoSEQ multiplex PCR, while the TCRdb copy is restricted to in-frame clones and leaves out a portion. The data show 90,000 to 95,000 clones, with about 87% seen just once and about 4% held by the top ten. The specimen comprised CD4+ or CD8+ T cells sorted from blood, sampled in a trial of the OX40 agonist ivuxolimab. Receptors originate from an adult with an advanced solid tumor such as melanoma, head and neck, liver or kidney cancer.

The V gene is TRBV14, the J gene TRBJ2-2; a weak D match, TRBD2 (5 bases). Germline CDR1 SGHDN, CDR2 FVKESK. The ends were cut back, 1 base at V and 4 bases at J, with 16 bases in the middle. This CDR3 has 17 amino acids. CDR3 in DNA: TGTGCCAGCAGCCAAGTCGGAGGCGCGAGTGTCACCGGGGAGCTGTTTTTT. Translating it yields CASSQVGGASVTGELFF.

As concerns this clone: The junction shows a germline mismatch at one end, possibly a read error. This sequence joins TRBV7-7 and TRBJ1-1; D is possibly TRBD1 (6 bases). CDR1 and CDR2 (germline): SSHAT, FNYEAQ (reference sequence). The CDR3 extends over 13 amino acids. For the CDR3, the DNA is TGTGCTAGCAGCGTGGCAGGGGACACTGAAGCTTTCTTT. Amino acids: CASSVAGDTEAFF.

The chain links TRBV6-5 to TRBJ1-3; D call uncertain. V gave up 6 bases and J gave up 0 bases, with 9 bases separating them. Germline values: CDR1 MNHEY, CDR2 SVGAGI. The CDR3 consists of 14 residues. This CDR3 is CASSPGYSGNTIYF. DNA for the CDR3: TGTGCCAGCAGCCCGGGCTACTCTGGAAACACCATATATTTT.

The J gene is TRBJ2-7, the V gene TRBV5-1, with D possibly called TRBD1 or TRBD2 (7 bases each). The V end was cut by 4 bases, the J end by 0 bases, with 17 bases between. The CDR3 spans 16 residues. Germline V gene data show CDR1 as SGHRS and CDR2 as YFSETQ. CDR3 coding DNA: TGCGCCAGCAGCCCGTCCGGGGGGACAGTCTCCTACGAGCAGTACTTC. Translation: CASSPSGGTVSYEQYF.

The genes are TRBV7-6 and TRBJ2-1, with D unresolved. The CDR3 runs to 11 residues. Germline assignment: CDR1 SGHVS and CDR2 FNYEAQ. Trimming took off 1 base at V and 8 bases at J, with 3 bases between the two ends. This chain's CDR3 is CASSLEHEQFF. The CDR3 DNA reads TGTGCCAGCAGCTTAGAACATGAGCAGTTCTTC.

The chain couples TRBV5-1 to TRBJ1-6; 9 nucleotides agree with TRBD1. Unmatched junction bases numbered 13, after V lost 4 bases and J lost 5 bases. Germline-derived CDR1 and CDR2 are SGHRS and YFSETQ. CDR3 size: 18 residues. Here the CDR3 reads CASSVGQGNTGNNSPLHF. The CDR3 bases are TGCGCCAGCAGCGTCGGACAGGGGAATACCGGGAATAATTCACCCCTCCACTTT.

This rearrangement joins TRBV7-2 to TRBJ2-7; 10 bases are shared with TRBD2. Germline V gene data show CDR1 as SGHTA and CDR2 as FQGNSA. This CDR3 contains 13 residues. V was pared by 6 bases and J by 5 bases, with 4 bases of the junction left unmatched. CDR3: CASSHLAGDEQYF. The CDR3 bases are TGTGCCAGCAGTCATCTAGCGGGAGACGAGCAGTACTTC.

The CDR3 here is CASSRVIGGNEKLFF. DNA for the CDR3: TGTGCCAGCAGCCGGGTAATCGGAGGTAATGAAAAACTGTTTTTT. The chain joins TRBV14 to TRBJ1-4; D not certain. Germline lookup yields CDR1 SGHDN and CDR2 FVKESK. Trimming stripped 4 bases from V and 4 bases from J, with 13 bases between. The CDR3 has 15 residues.

The rearrangement uses TRBV6-6 and TRBJ2-1, with TRBD2 matching 7 bases. V lost 6 bases, J lost 4 bases, and 12 bases stayed unmatched. This CDR3 has 16 amino acids. CDR1 and CDR2 from the germline V gene are MNHNY and SVGAGI (reference sequence). In DNA form, the CDR3 reads TGTGCCAGCAGCCCAGACTCGAGCGGGGCGTACAATGAGCAGTTCTTC. This gives the protein CASSPDSSGAYNEQFF.

V gene TRBV2 combines with J gene TRBJ2-1; D possibly matches TRBD1 or TRBD2 (5 bases each). The V end lost 3 bases, the J end lost 4 bases, and 10 bases lay between the germline ends. Germline CDR1 is SNHLY and CDR2 is FYNNEI. There are 14 residues in the CDR3. The CDR3 DNA is TGTGCCAGCAGTGATGTCTGGGGGTACAATGAGCAGTTCTTC. This gives the protein CASSDVWGYNEQFF. The full variable domain, completed using reference TRBV2 and TRBJ2-1, is EPEVTQTPSHQVTQMGQEVILRCVPISNHLYFYWYRQILGQKVEFLVSFYNNEISEKSEIFDDQFSVERPDGSNFTLKIRSTKLEDSAMYFCASSDVWGYNEQFFGPGTRLTVL.

The gene calls are TRBV7-9 and TRBJ2-1; 11 bases are shared with TRBD2. CDR1 and CDR2 (germline): SEHNR, FQNEAQ (reference sequence). V was pared by 5 bases and J by 10 bases, with 10 bases of the junction left unmatched. CDR3 size: 15 residues. In DNA form, the CDR3 reads TGTGCCAGCAGCCAGGTTAGCGGGAGGGCCTGGGAGCAGTTCTTC. It codes for CASSQVSGRAWEQFF.

V and J are TRBV6-6 and TRBJ2-7; D ambiguous. CDR3 size: 12 residues. Germline assignment: CDR1 MNHNY and CDR2 SVGAGI (reference sequence). V dropped 4 bases and J dropped 3 bases, with 7 bases sitting between them. CDR3 DNA: TGTGCCAGCAGTTTTTCTAGCTACGAGCAGTACTTC. It is translated as CASSFSSYEQYF.

This chain connects TRBV11-3 to TRBJ2-5; 7 bases are shared with TRBD2. The junction had 7 bases not matched to a gene; V was cut back by 1 base and J by 5 bases. Per germline, CDR1 SGHNT and CDR2 YENEEA. The CDR3 totals 15 residues. CDR3 amino acids: CASSLVGAGLETQYF. The CDR3 coding sequence is TGTGCCAGCAGCTTAGTGGGAGCGGGATTGGAGACCCAGTACTTC. The whole variable domain, filled in from reference TRBV11-3 and TRBJ2-5, reads EAGVVQSPRYKIIEKKQPVAFWCNPISGHNTLYWYLQNLGQGPELLIRYENEEAVDDSQLPKDRFSAERLKGVDSTLKIQPAELGDSAVYLCASSLVGAGLETQYFGPGTRLLVL.

This chain joins TRBV28 and TRBJ1-1, with 10 bases aligning to TRBD1. CDR3 size: 15 residues. The germline gives CDR1 MDHEN, CDR2 SYDVKM. V trimming: 8 bases; J trimming: 5 bases; junction bases outside the gene matches: 11. The CDR3 DNA follows: TGTGCCAGCCTGAGAATTGGGACAGGGGAAACTGAAGCTTTCTTT. This gives the protein CASLRIGTGETEAFF.

About this clone: The junction departs from germline at one end; a sequencing error may be responsible. The chain is built from TRBV27 and TRBJ1-4; D is uncertain. Germline loops: CDR1 MNHEY, CDR2 SMNVEV (reference sequence). The CDR3 covers 12 residues. The CDR3 protein is CASSLSGETLFF. The CDR3 nucleotides are TGTGCCAGCAGTTTATCTGGGGAAACACTGTTTTTT.

This sequence joins TRBV6-4 and TRBJ1-4; 7 bases map to TRBD1. The germline V gene encodes CDR1 MRHNA and CDR2 SNTAGT. V was clipped by 6 bases and J by 7 bases; unmatched bases: 8. The CDR3 runs 14 residues. The CDR3 protein is CASSATGAGEKLFF. The CDR3 region has the DNA TGTGCCAGCAGCGCCACAGGGGCGGGTGAAAAACTGTTTTTT.